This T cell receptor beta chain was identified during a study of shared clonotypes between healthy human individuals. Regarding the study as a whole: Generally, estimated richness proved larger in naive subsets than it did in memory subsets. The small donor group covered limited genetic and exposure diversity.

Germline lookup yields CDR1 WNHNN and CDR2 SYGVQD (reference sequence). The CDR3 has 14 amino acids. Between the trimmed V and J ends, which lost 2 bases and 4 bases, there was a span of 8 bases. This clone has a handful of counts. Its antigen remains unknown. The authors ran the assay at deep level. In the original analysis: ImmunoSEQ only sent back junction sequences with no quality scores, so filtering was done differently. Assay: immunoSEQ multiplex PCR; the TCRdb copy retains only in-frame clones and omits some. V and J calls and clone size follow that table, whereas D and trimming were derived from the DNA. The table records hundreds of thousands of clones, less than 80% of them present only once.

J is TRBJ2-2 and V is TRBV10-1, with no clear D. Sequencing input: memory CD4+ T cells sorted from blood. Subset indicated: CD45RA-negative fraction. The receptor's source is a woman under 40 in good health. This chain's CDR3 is CASSEHTRTGELFF. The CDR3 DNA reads TGCGCCAGCAGTGAGCACACCCGCACCGGGGAGCTGTTTTTT.